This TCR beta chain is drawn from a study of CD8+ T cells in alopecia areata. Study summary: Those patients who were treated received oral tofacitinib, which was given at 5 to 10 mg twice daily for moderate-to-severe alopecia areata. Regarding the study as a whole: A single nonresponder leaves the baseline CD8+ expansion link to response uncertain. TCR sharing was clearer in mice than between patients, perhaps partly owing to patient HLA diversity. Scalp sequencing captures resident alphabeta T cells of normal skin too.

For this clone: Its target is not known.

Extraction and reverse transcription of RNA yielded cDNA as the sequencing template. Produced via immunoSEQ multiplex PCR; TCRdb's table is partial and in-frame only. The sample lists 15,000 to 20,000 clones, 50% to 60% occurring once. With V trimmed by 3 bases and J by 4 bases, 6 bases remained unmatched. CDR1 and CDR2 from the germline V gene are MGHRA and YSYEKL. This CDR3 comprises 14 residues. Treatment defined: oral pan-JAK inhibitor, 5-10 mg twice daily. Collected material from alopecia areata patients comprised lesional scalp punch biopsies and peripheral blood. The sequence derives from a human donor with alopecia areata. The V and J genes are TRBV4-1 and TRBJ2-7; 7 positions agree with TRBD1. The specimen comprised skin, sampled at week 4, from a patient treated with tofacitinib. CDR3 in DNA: TGCGCCAGCAGCCACCCAGGGGGTCTTTACGAGCAGTACTTC. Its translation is CASSHPGGLYEQYF.